The rows below give T cell receptor beta chains drawn from one sample of a study of cytomegalovirus exposure and HLA in healthy donors. Assay: immunoSEQ multiplex PCR; the TCRdb copy retains only in-frame clones and omits some. The sample carries approximately 190,000 clones, 82% recorded once. Sequenced: PBMCs. These receptors originate from a woman between 18 and 29 years old in good health and CMV-seronegative. CDR3s include the opening cysteine and the closing phenylalanine or tryptophan. D genes are given only for firm matches.

TRBJ2-2	TRBD2	TRBV5-1	16	TGCGCCAGCCCTCGGACTAGCGGAAGGAGCGCCGGGGAGCTGTTTTTT	CASPRTSGRSAGELFF
TRBJ1-2	NA	TRBV6-1	12	TGTGCCAGCAGTCCTACCCGAGGTGGCTACACCTTC	CASSPTRGGYTF
TRBJ2-5	TRBD1	TRBV7-6	14	TGTGCCAGCAGCGGCGGGACAGGGGGGGAGACCCAGTACTTC	CASSGGTGGETQYF
TRBJ2-7	TRBD2	TRBV7-2	17	TGTGCCAGCAGCTTAGCGATGACTAGCGGGTTAACCTACGAGCAGTACTTC	CASSLAMTSGLTYEQYF
TRBJ2-5	TRBD1	TRBV5-1	16	TGCGCCAGCAGCTTGGCAGGACAGGGGGCACAAGAGACCCAGTACTTC	CASSLAGQGAQETQYF
TRBJ2-3	NA	TRBV30	12	TGTGCCTGGATGGGGGACGGGGGTACGCAGTATTTT	CAWMGDGGTQYF
TRBJ1-6	TRBD1	TRBV19	14	TGTGCCAGGTGGGGGACAGGGGTTAATTCACCCCTCCACTTT	CARWGTGVNSPLHF
TRBJ2-1	TRBD2	TRBV10-2	16	TGCGCCAGCAGTGAGTTTCTAGCGGGGACGAGCAATGAGCAGTTCTTC	CASSEFLAGTSNEQFF
TRBJ1-2	NA	TRBV6-5	15	TGTGCCAGCAGTTATCGGTTCGGGGGAAGCAATGGCTACACCTTC	CASSYRFGGSNGYTF
TRBJ1-1	TRBD1	TRBV5-6	14	TGTGCCAGCAGCTCCGGACAGGGGAGCACTGAAGCTTTCTTT	CASSSGQGSTEAFF